Listed here are 3 T cell receptor beta chains from one sample, sequenced in a study of cytomegalovirus exposure and HLA in healthy donors. Amplification used 60 Vbeta primers and 13 Jbeta primers. TCRdb keeps only in-frame clones here, not all; method: immunoSEQ multiplex PCR. The sample contains about 200,000 clones, more than 75% of which appear only once. Sample: PBMCs. These TCRs come from a male donor in good health and CMV-seropositive.

In this sample, this clone turned up once. This rearrangement joins TRBV4-1 to TRBJ1-5; tentative D call: TRBD1 (6 bases). V gave up 2 bases and J gave up 6 bases, with 14 bases separating them. Germline V lookup: CDR1 MGHRA, CDR2 YSYEKL. CDR3 size: 15 residues. The DNA for the CDR3 is TGCGCCAGCAGCCAATTAAGGGGGTTTGCTCAGCCCCAGCATTTT. Residues: CASSQLRGFAQPQHF.

The chain joins TRBV5-5 to TRBJ2-7, with 13 bases lining up with TRBD2. Germline V gene data show CDR1 as SGHKS and CDR2 as YYEKEE (reference sequence). The CDR3 is 15 residues long. The V segment lost 3 bases and the J segment 6 bases; nucleotides outside the gene matches: 6. CDR3 sequence (DNA): TGTGCCAGCAGCTCCTCCTGGACTAGCGGGAGCGAGCAGTACTTC. Its protein product is CASSSSWTSGSEQYF.

V is TRBV9 and J is TRBJ1-2; D gene unclear. Trimming took off 0 bases at V and 2 bases at J, with 8 bases between the two ends. CDR3 length equals 14 residues. Germline CDR1 SGDLS, CDR2 YYNGEE. CDR3 coding DNA: TGTGCCAGCAGCGTAGGTGGGGAGAACTATGGCTACACCTTC. Its protein product is CASSVGGENYGYTF.